Included here is one T cell receptor beta chain sequence, with context. The antigen is unknown. A second PCR of 7 to 11 cycles used a sample-barcoded 5' primer and a J-beta primer mix. TCRdb itself ran the 5' RACE reads through MiXCR, one entry per CDR3 protein. The data contain 1.5 million to 2 million distinct CDR3 sequences, roughly 49% of them singletons. This entry is derived from a study of blood T cells in healthy people across ages. Study findings and constraints: Diversity of TCR beta per million T cells declined in a roughly linear way with age. Aged donors had fewer naive CD4+ cells and lower diversity than long-lived donors. TCR beta diversity was tightly associated with the proportion of naive T cells.

Russia was home to the donors, healthy Caucasian individuals aged roughly 6 to 100. The CDR3 runs to 15 residues. The trim removed 6 bases at V and 1 base at J, leaving 8 bases unmatched. Looked up from germline, CDR1 is MNHEY and CDR2 is SVGEGT. The sequence was obtained from a woman between 40 and 50 years old in good health. Specimen: blood. This chain joins TRBV6-2 or TRBV6-3 and TRBJ2-5, with 7 bases identical to TRBD1. The CDR3 sequence: CASSRGQNFQETQYF. The CDR3 nucleotides read TGTGCCAGCAGCCGGGGACAGAACTTCCAAGAGACCCAGTACTTC.